This is a list of T cell receptor beta chains from one sample in a study of blood T cell repertoires in COVID-19. The data were produced by immunoSEQ multiplex PCR, yet TCRdb's version contains in-frame clones alone and is incomplete. Of roughly 120,000 clones in the sample, about nine tenths were seen once. Sequences were obtained from peripheral blood. Receptors originate from a human donor in a cohort sampled during active COVID-19. Both conserved end residues are part of each CDR3. A D gene is named only where the DNA matches it firmly. A clone size is listed for some rows: how often the clone was seen (once, few, many), or a class if it is expanded.

J gene: TRBJ2-7; V gene: TRBV19; clone size: once; D gene: TRBD2; CDR3 DNA: TGTGCCAGTTCCGGGAGGGGGACCTACGAGCAGTACTTC; CDR3 protein: CASSGRGTYEQYF
J gene: TRBJ2-7; V gene: TRBV7-6; clone size: NA; D gene: TRBD1; CDR3 DNA: TGTGCCAGCAGCTTGGGACAGGTTAGCGAGCAGTACTTC; CDR3 protein: CASSLGQVSEQYF
J gene: TRBJ2-3; V gene: TRBV5-1; clone size: NA; D gene: NA; CDR3 DNA: TGCGCCAGCAGCTCAGGCCTAGATACGCAGTATTTT; CDR3 protein: CASSSGLDTQYF
J gene: TRBJ2-2; V gene: TRBV10-2; clone size: NA; D gene: TRBD2; CDR3 DNA: TGCGCCAGCACGCCGGGACTAACTACCGGGGAGCTGTTTTTT; CDR3 protein: CASTPGLTTGELFF
J gene: TRBJ1-2; V gene: TRBV2; clone size: NA; D gene: NA; CDR3 DNA: TGTGCCAGCAGTAATACAGGGTCGCGAGGCTACACCTTC; CDR3 protein: CASSNTGSRGYTF
J gene: TRBJ1-5; V gene: TRBV5-1; clone size: NA; D gene: TRBD1; CDR3 DNA: TGCGCCAGCAGCCAGACAGGGGCTATCAATCAGCCCCAGCATTTT; CDR3 protein: CASSQTGAINQPQHF
J gene: TRBJ2-2; V gene: TRBV6-4; clone size: few; D gene: TRBD2; CDR3 DNA: TGTGCCAGCAGTGACCAGCGGGGGGGCGTTGCCGGGGAGCTGTTTTTT; CDR3 protein: CASSDQRGGVAGELFF
J gene: TRBJ1-4; V gene: TRBV15; clone size: NA; D gene: NA; CDR3 DNA: TGTGCCACCAGCAGAGACACTATTAATGAAAAACTGTTTTTT; CDR3 protein: CATSRDTINEKLFF
J gene: TRBJ1-1; V gene: TRBV6-4; clone size: NA; D gene: TRBD1; CDR3 DNA: TGTGCCAGCAGAGACTCCGGGACAGGGAACACTGAAGCTTTCTTT; CDR3 protein: CASRDSGTGNTEAFF
J gene: TRBJ2-1; V gene: TRBV19; clone size: NA; D gene: NA; CDR3 DNA: TGTGCCAGTAGTATAGGGGAGCGGGCTACCTACAATGAGCAGTTCTTC; CDR3 protein: CASSIGERATYNEQFF
J gene: TRBJ2-7; V gene: TRBV5-1; clone size: NA; D gene: NA; CDR3 DNA: TGCGCCAGCAGCTTGTGGCCGGGACTGATCTACGAGCAGTACTTC; CDR3 protein: CASSLWPGLIYEQYF
J gene: TRBJ2-7; V gene: TRBV27; clone size: few; D gene: NA; CDR3 DNA: TGTGCCAGCAGTTTATCGCGGGGTGATCAGCACGAGCAGTACTTC; CDR3 protein: CASSLSRGDQHEQYF
J gene: TRBJ2-7; V gene: TRBV6-5; clone size: many; D gene: TRBD1; CDR3 DNA: TGTGCCAGCAGTTACAGGGGACAGGCTTTCGACGAGCAGTACTTC; CDR3 protein: CASSYRGQAFDEQYF
J gene: TRBJ2-3; V gene: TRBV6-5; clone size: NA; D gene: TRBD2; CDR3 DNA: TGTGCCAGCAGTCCAAGACTAGCGGGGGCAGATACGCAGTATTTT; CDR3 protein: CASSPRLAGADTQYF
J gene: TRBJ2-7; V gene: TRBV6-2/TRBV6-3; clone size: NA; D gene: TRBD2; CDR3 DNA: TGTGCCAGCAGCAGTCTAGCGGGAGGTAATGGCGAGCAGTACTTC; CDR3 protein: CASSSLAGGNGEQYF
J gene: TRBJ2-3; V gene: TRBV5-5; clone size: NA; D gene: NA; CDR3 DNA: TGTGCCAGCAGCTTCGAATATTCATGGCTAGCAAGCACAGATACGCAGTATTTT; CDR3 protein: CASSFEYSWLASTDTQYF
J gene: TRBJ2-2; V gene: TRBV7-3; clone size: NA; D gene: TRBD2; CDR3 DNA: TGTGCCAGCAGCTTAGGGGCTAGCGGGGGGCCCGGGGAGCTGTTTTTT; CDR3 protein: CASSLGASGGPGELFF
J gene: TRBJ1-1; V gene: TRBV6-5; clone size: few; D gene: NA; CDR3 DNA: TGTGCCAGCAGGTCCGAGGGGGAAGCGAAAACTGAAGCTTTCTTT; CDR3 protein: CASRSEGEAKTEAFF
J gene: TRBJ1-1; V gene: TRBV7-6; clone size: NA; D gene: NA; CDR3 DNA: TGTGCCAGCAGCAAACGACAGTCCACTGAAGCTTTCTTT; CDR3 protein: CASSKRQSTEAFF
J gene: TRBJ2-3; V gene: TRBV7-6; clone size: NA; D gene: TRBD2; CDR3 DNA: TGTGCCAGCAGCCCGGGACTAGTGGTTCTGGGAAGCACAGATACGCAGTATTTT; CDR3 protein: CASSPGLVVLGSTDTQYF
J gene: TRBJ1-3; V gene: TRBV5-1; clone size: NA; D gene: NA; CDR3 DNA: TGCGCCAGCAGCTTGGTTGCAGGTGGAAACACCATATATTTT; CDR3 protein: CASSLVAGGNTIYF
J gene: TRBJ2-7; V gene: TRBV15; clone size: once; D gene: NA; CDR3 DNA: TGTGCCACCAGCAGGGGTGGGGGGGCTGGCGAGCAGTACTTC; CDR3 protein: CATSRGGGAGEQYF
J gene: TRBJ1-5; V gene: TRBV7-8; clone size: NA; D gene: NA; CDR3 DNA: TGTGCCAGCAGCCCGCGCTTGGTGGCCAGCGATCAGCCCCAGCATTTT; CDR3 protein: CASSPRLVASDQPQHF
J gene: TRBJ2-2; V gene: TRBV24-1; clone size: medium-sized; D gene: TRBD2; CDR3 DNA: TGTGCCACCAGTGGAGCCTTAGCGGGAGACACCGGGGAGCTGTTTTTT; CDR3 protein: CATSGALAGDTGELFF
J gene: TRBJ2-1; V gene: TRBV11-3; clone size: once; D gene: TRBD2; CDR3 DNA: TGTGCCAGCAGCACCCTAGCGGGAGGGTTGCTTGAGCAGTTCTTC; CDR3 protein: CASSTLAGGLLEQFF
J gene: TRBJ1-1; V gene: TRBV9; clone size: NA; D gene: NA; CDR3 DNA: TGTGCCAGCAGCGCCCCCCCGGCTGAAGCTTTCTTT; CDR3 protein: CASSAPPAEAFF
J gene: TRBJ2-2; V gene: TRBV19; clone size: NA; D gene: TRBD2; CDR3 DNA: TGTGGTAAACTGCGGGAGACGACCGGGGAGCTGTTTTTT; CDR3 protein: CGKLRETTGELFF
J gene: TRBJ2-1; V gene: TRBV24-1; clone size: NA; D gene: NA; CDR3 DNA: TGTGCCACCAGTGATGTGGCCCAGAGGAATGAGCAGTTCTTC; CDR3 protein: CATSDVAQRNEQFF
J gene: TRBJ2-2; V gene: TRBV11-2; clone size: NA; D gene: TRBD2; CDR3 DNA: TGTGCCATCACAATTCCGGGACTAGCGGGAGTAGCGGAGCTGTTTTTT; CDR3 protein: CAITIPGLAGVAELFF
J gene: TRBJ2-6; V gene: TRBV11-2; clone size: NA; D gene: NA; CDR3 DNA: TGTGCCAGCAGCTTAGAACAGGGGGCCAACGTCCTGACTTTC; CDR3 protein: CASSLEQGANVLTF
J gene: TRBJ2-7; V gene: TRBV30; clone size: NA; D gene: TRBD1; CDR3 DNA: TGTGCCTGGAGTTCCCAGGGGGCCTACGAGCAGTACTTC; CDR3 protein: CAWSSQGAYEQYF
J gene: TRBJ2-5; V gene: TRBV6-5; clone size: NA; D gene: TRBD2; CDR3 DNA: TGTGCCAGCAGTCAGCCGGGGGGGCGGGAGACCCAGTACTTC; CDR3 protein: CASSQPGGRETQYF
J gene: TRBJ2-7; V gene: TRBV28; clone size: NA; D gene: TRBD2; CDR3 DNA: TGTGCCAGCAGTTTATCAACTAGCGGGGTCTACGAGCAGTACTTC; CDR3 protein: CASSLSTSGVYEQYF
J gene: TRBJ1-1; V gene: TRBV19; clone size: NA; D gene: NA; CDR3 DNA: TGTGCCAGTATCGTTAACACTGAAGCTTTCTTT; CDR3 protein: CASIVNTEAFF
J gene: TRBJ2-3; V gene: TRBV11-2; clone size: NA; D gene: NA; CDR3 DNA: TGTGCCAGCAGCTTCTCCCGGGACACAGATACGCAGTATTTT; CDR3 protein: CASSFSRDTDTQYF
J gene: TRBJ2-5; V gene: TRBV4-1; clone size: NA; D gene: TRBD2; CDR3 DNA: TGCGCCAGCAGCCAAGATCTGTCAGCGGGGGAAGAGACCCAGTACTTC; CDR3 protein: CASSQDLSAGEETQYF
J gene: TRBJ2-1; V gene: TRBV7-3; clone size: NA; D gene: TRBD1; CDR3 DNA: TGTGCCAGCGGCAGGGACAGGGCCGACAATGAGCAGTTCTTC; CDR3 protein: CASGRDRADNEQFF